This T cell receptor (beta chain) originates from a study of T cell responses to AZD1222 COVID-19 vaccine. Notes on the study in general: Clonal diversity was possibly underestimated, and the donors were mostly white British, with more females.

Profiling relied on immunoSEQ multiplex PCR, and the TCRdb table lists in-frame clones only, not all of them. The table includes 240,000 or so clones, 93% detected once. Comment on this clone: The antigen is not known.

V was clipped by 6 bases and J by 8 bases, with 14 bases between them. Germline lookup yields CDR1 MNHEY and CDR2 SVGAGI. The CDR3 is 13 residues long. Specimen: peripheral blood, collected on day 0 of AZD1222 vaccination. The rearrangement joins TRBV6-5 to TRBJ2-1; D possibly corresponds to TRBD2 (6 bases). This receptor was identified in an adult in good health. CDR3 nucleotides: TGTGCCAGCAGATCGCCGGGACTTTATGAGCAGTTCTTC. Protein: CASRSPGLYEQFF.